The subject of this entry is one TCR beta chain. Its antigen remains unidentified. The entry originates in a study of cytomegalovirus exposure and HLA in healthy donors. Whole-study results and caveats: According to the study, 160 or so TCR beta chains were cytomegalovirus-associated. In a later analysis, donors in an Asian-associated ancestry cluster reportedly had fewer N-insertions in productive TCRs than the cohort mean. Later on, an analysis tied over 15,000 TCR beta sequences to HLA alleles at 0.05 false discovery rate.

Vbeta (60) and Jbeta (13) primers were used in the PCR. Using immunoSEQ multiplex PCR, the repertoire was profiled, and TCRdb retains in-frame clones only, with some absent. The table has around 97,000 clones, 81% seen once. CDR1 is GTSNPN, CDR2 SVGIG, per germline (reference sequence). V shed 4 bases, J shed 7 bases, and the junction held 3 bases outside the gene matches. The CDR3 totals 11 residues. The receptor's source is a man in his forties in good health and CMV-seropositive. The chain employs TRBV30 and TRBJ1-1, with 7 bases lining up with TRBD1. Sequenced input: PBMCs. The CDR3 reads CAWTGGIEAFF. Written as DNA, the CDR3 is TGTGCCTGGACAGGGGGGATTGAAGCTTTCTTT.